This TCR beta chain is from a study of cytomegalovirus exposure and HLA in healthy donors. PCR employed 60 Vbeta and 13 Jbeta primers. Some clones are missing from TCRdb's copy, which holds only in-frame ones; the method was immunoSEQ multiplex PCR. The data show about 130,000 clones, with roughly 77% seen just once and 4.5% to 5.5% held by the top ten. V lost 4 bases and J lost 4, with 14 bases in between. This CDR3 region has 14 residues. The germline CDR1 and CDR2 sequences are SGHRS and YFSETQ. The rearrangement joins TRBV5-1 to TRBJ1-2, with D perhaps matching TRBD1 (5 bases). The sample comprised PBMCs. This receptor was identified in a man between 25 and 39 years old in good health and CMV-seronegative. The DNA for the CDR3 is TGCGCCAGCAGCGAGCAGGGCCCCTCCTATGGCTACACCTTC. Translated: CASSEQGPSYGYTF.